The entry below describes one T cell receptor beta chain. As processed by the authors: The authors estimated nucleated cell counts from reference gene primer amplification. The repertoire was sequenced with immunoSEQ multiplex PCR; TCRdb's copy has only in-frame clones and lacks some. V and J calls plus clone size are reproduced from that table; the DNA served to infer D and trimming. Of approximately 240,000 clones in the sample, around 85% were seen once. The sample originates from a study of blood T cell repertoires in COVID-19. In the study overall: Samples came from the United States, Italy and Spain, spanning acute and convalescent COVID-19. T cells, B-cell-depleted T cells, or PBMCs supplied cDNA or gDNA.

The J segment lost 7 bases and the V segment lost 0 bases, leaving 5 bases of the junction unmatched. Germline CDR1 and CDR2: SGHTA and FQGNSA. The CDR3 contains 15 residues. The origin of this receptor is a woman in her sixties or seventies with active or convalescent COVID-19. What was sequenced was peripheral blood. The chain carries TRBV7-2 and TRBJ1-5, with 8 bases lining up with TRBD1. The DNA for the CDR3 is TGTGCCAGCAGCTTAGCTTTACAGGGGGGACAGCCCCAGCATTTT. Its protein is CASSLALQGGQPQHF. Full variable domain (rest looked up from reference TRBV7-2 and TRBJ1-5): GAGVSQSPSNKVTEKGKDVELRCDPISGHTALYWYRQSLGQGLEFLIYFQGNSAPDKSGLPSDRFSAERTGGSVSTLTIQRTQQEDSAVYLCASSLALQGGQPQHFGDGTRLSIL.